The rows below give T cell receptor beta chains drawn from one sample of a study of shared clonotypes between healthy human individuals. Assay used: immunoSEQ multiplex PCR; TCRdb lists only in-frame clones, some missing. Found here are over 1.5 million clones, around 98% of them singletons; the top ten hold roughly 0.45%. Material for sequencing was naive CD4+ T cells sorted from blood. All receptors come from a man aged 30 to 39 in good health. Each CDR3 is given with its conserved first and last residue. Each record gives: J gene, clone size, D gene, V gene, CDR3 DNA, CDR3 protein. A D gene is named only where the DNA matches it firmly. Not every row has a clone size; where given, it reads once, few, many or a size class.

j_gene: TRBJ2-3; abundance: -; d_gene: -; v_gene: TRBV18; CDR3nt: TGTGCCAGCTCACCATTGGGCACAGATACGCAGTATTTT; CDR3aa: CASSPLGTDTQYF
j_gene: TRBJ2-1; abundance: -; d_gene: TRBD1; v_gene: TRBV10-1; CDR3nt: TGCGCCAGCAGCCCCACAGACAGGGGGCGAAATGAGCAGTTCTTC; CDR3aa: CASSPTDRGRNEQFF
j_gene: TRBJ2-7; abundance: -; d_gene: -; v_gene: TRBV6-5; CDR3nt: TGTGCCAGCAGTTATTTAATGGCGGGAATCAACGAGCAGTACTTC; CDR3aa: CASSYLMAGINEQYF
j_gene: TRBJ2-5; abundance: once; d_gene: TRBD2; v_gene: TRBV7-9; CDR3nt: TGTGCCAGCAGCGAGGCGCTAGCGGTAGAAGAGACCCAGTACTTC; CDR3aa: CASSEALAVEETQYF
j_gene: TRBJ1-1; abundance: -; d_gene: -; v_gene: TRBV7-9; CDR3nt: TGTGCCACCTTTTGGGACACAACTGAAGCTTTCTTT; CDR3aa: CATFWDTTEAFF
j_gene: TRBJ2-5; abundance: -; d_gene: TRBD1; v_gene: TRBV30; CDR3nt: TGTGCCTGGAGTGTGTGGGGACAGGGCTCAACGATAGAGACCCAGTACTTC; CDR3aa: CAWSVWGQGSTIETQYF
j_gene: TRBJ2-7; abundance: once; d_gene: TRBD1; v_gene: TRBV9; CDR3nt: TGTGCCAGCAGCGCCGGATCTTGGACAGGGGATGGTTACGAGCAGTACTTC; CDR3aa: CASSAGSWTGDGYEQYF
j_gene: TRBJ1-1; abundance: -; d_gene: -; v_gene: TRBV28; CDR3nt: TGTGCCAGCAGGACGGCGAGCACTGAAGCTTTCTTT; CDR3aa: CASRTASTEAFF
j_gene: TRBJ2-2; abundance: few; d_gene: -; v_gene: TRBV2; CDR3nt: TGTGCCAGCAGGCAGGGGTGGAACGGGGAGCTGTTTTTT; CDR3aa: CASRQGWNGELFF
j_gene: TRBJ2-5; abundance: -; d_gene: TRBD1; v_gene: TRBV11-2; CDR3nt: TGTGCCAGCAGCTCCCGAGGGACAGACCAAGAGACCCAGTACTTC; CDR3aa: CASSSRGTDQETQYF
j_gene: TRBJ1-2; abundance: -; d_gene: -; v_gene: TRBV19; CDR3nt: TGTGCCAGTGGAATCCGGGACGGCAACTATGGCTACACCTTC; CDR3aa: CASGIRDGNYGYTF
j_gene: TRBJ2-5; abundance: once; d_gene: TRBD2; v_gene: TRBV9; CDR3nt: TGTGCCAGCAGTCTAGCGGGAGGGCTTGGGACCCAGTACTTC; CDR3aa: CASSLAGGLGTQYF